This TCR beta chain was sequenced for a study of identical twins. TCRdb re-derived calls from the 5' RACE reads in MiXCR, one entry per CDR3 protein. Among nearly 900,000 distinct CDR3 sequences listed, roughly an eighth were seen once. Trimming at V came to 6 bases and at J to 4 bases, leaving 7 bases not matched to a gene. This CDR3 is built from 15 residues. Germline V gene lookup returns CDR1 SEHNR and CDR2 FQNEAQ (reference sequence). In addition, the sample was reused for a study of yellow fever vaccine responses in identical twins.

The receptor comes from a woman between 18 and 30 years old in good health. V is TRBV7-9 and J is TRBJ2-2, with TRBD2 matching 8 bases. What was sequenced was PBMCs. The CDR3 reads CASRPAGALTGELFF. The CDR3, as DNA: TGTGCCAGCAGACCAGCGGGGGCCCTCACCGGGGAGCTGTTTTTT. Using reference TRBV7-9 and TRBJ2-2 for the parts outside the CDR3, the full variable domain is DTGVSQNPRHKITKRGQNVTFRCDPISEHNRLYWYRQTLGQGPEFLTYFQNEAQLEKSRLLSDRFSAERPKGSFSTLEIQRTEQGDSAMYLCASRPAGALTGELFFGEGSRLTVL.